This T cell receptor (beta chain) was sequenced during a study of T cell clonality in common variable immunodeficiency. Profiling relied on immunoSEQ multiplex PCR, and the TCRdb table lists in-frame clones only, not all of them. The sample shows some 39,000 clones, no singletons; the ten largest hold approximately 1.3%. General study points: TCRbeta clonality was increased in CVID versus healthy controls. Fewer TCRbeta clones were shared among CVID subjects than controls.

As to this clone: The antigen is undetermined.

Patients and controls were mostly of Caucasian heritage. Each donor provided about 4.5 to 8.5 ml of heparinized whole blood. Specimen: peripheral blood mononuclear cells. This clonotype originated in a person aged 18-69 years in good health.

The sequenced part of the CDR3 DNA is TGTGCCAGCAGCTTTAGCAGGGTCGGGGCCAACGTC. This translates into CASSFSRVGANV. The entire CDR3 sequence reads CASSFSRVGANVLTF. The chain couples TRBV5-6 to TRBJ2-6; TRBD1 might be the D (5 bases). The CDR3 extends 3 residues past the end of the read, so its final part is completed from the germline J gene. CDR3 length: 15 residues. Germline values: CDR1 SGHDT, CDR2 YYEEEE. V lost 2 bases, J lost 4 bases, and 10 bases lay in between.